This T cell receptor (beta chain) was documented in a study of T cell repertoires in cytomegalovirus infection. The overall study: Peptides in the study included HLA-C-restricted and HLA-B-restricted CMV epitopes. Indicated by public TCR beta signatures were CMV infection and matching HLA type. Study-wide findings and caveats: The ex vivo response showed dominance by HLA-C-restricted CMV-specific TCR beta clonotypes.

As regards this clonotype: Its specificity is unknown.

This CDR3 has 15 residues. The V end lost 4 bases, the J end lost 3 bases, and 13 bases lay between the germline ends. CDR1 and CDR2 from the germline V gene are LNHDA and SQIVND (reference sequence). One entry per CDR3 protein results from TCRdb running MiXCR on the reads. The repertoire holds over 95,000 distinct CDR3 sequences, 30% seen once, with around two fifths in the top ten. The sequenced sample was CD8+ T cells from cultured PBMCs, obtained from culture after CMV antigen stimulation. This sequence was found in a human donor in good health (CMV status not recorded). Some clones in this sample may be carry-over from other donors' samples. This chain uses TRBV19 with TRBJ2-1, with D perhaps matching TRBD1 or TRBD2 (5 bases each). CDR3 region: CASSTSRDGYNEQFF. CDR3 sequence (DNA): TGTGCCAGTAGTACAAGCCGGGACGGCTACAATGAGCAGTTCTTC.